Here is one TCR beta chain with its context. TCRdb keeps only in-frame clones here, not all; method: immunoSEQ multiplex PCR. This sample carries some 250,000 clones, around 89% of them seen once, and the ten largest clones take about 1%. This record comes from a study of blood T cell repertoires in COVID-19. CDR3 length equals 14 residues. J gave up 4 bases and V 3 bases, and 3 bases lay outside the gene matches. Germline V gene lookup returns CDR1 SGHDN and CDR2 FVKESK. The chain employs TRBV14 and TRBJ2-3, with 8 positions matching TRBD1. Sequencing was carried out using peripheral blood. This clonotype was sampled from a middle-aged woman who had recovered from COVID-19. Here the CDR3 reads CASSHGQGPDTQYF. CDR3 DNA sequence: TGTGCCAGCAGCCACGGACAGGGACCAGATACGCAGTATTTT.